This T cell receptor beta chain was sequenced in a study of tumor-infiltrating lymphocytes in primary liver carcinoma. CDR3 size: 16 residues. From germline, CDR1 is SGHAT and CDR2 FQNNGV. This clonotype has a single count. Its antigen remains unidentified. Relative to the germline gene, one junction end is altered; a read error may explain this. Co-extracted RNA and DNA came from 20-30 mg of unsorted bulk tissue. With chronic HBV infection, the patients were also treatment-naive. Findings and caveats of the study: Reduced overlap was seen in tumor-adjacent and tumor-blood pairs versus tumor region pairs.

A primer in the constant region served to generate TCR beta cDNA from approximately 460 ng of total RNA. Three nested multiplex PCR rounds, a slightly modified ARM-PCR, produced the libraries for TCR beta. The first two PCR rounds used TRBV1-TRBV30 forward primers with a C-beta reverse primer, about 10 cycles each. MiXCR, applied by TCRdb to the multiplex PCR reads, yields one record per CDR3 protein. The data show some 87,000 distinct CDR3 sequences, around 68% seen once. The rearrangement joins TRBV11-2 to TRBJ2-5, with D tentatively TRBD2 (6 bases). The TCR was taken from a middle-aged man with primary liver carcinoma and hepatitis B virus infection. Sequencing used tumor-adjacent normal liver tissue. In DNA form, the CDR3 reads TGTCTCAGCAGATCCAGGGACTCGGCCCACCAAGAGACTCAGTACTTC. Protein: CLSRSRDSAHQETQYF.